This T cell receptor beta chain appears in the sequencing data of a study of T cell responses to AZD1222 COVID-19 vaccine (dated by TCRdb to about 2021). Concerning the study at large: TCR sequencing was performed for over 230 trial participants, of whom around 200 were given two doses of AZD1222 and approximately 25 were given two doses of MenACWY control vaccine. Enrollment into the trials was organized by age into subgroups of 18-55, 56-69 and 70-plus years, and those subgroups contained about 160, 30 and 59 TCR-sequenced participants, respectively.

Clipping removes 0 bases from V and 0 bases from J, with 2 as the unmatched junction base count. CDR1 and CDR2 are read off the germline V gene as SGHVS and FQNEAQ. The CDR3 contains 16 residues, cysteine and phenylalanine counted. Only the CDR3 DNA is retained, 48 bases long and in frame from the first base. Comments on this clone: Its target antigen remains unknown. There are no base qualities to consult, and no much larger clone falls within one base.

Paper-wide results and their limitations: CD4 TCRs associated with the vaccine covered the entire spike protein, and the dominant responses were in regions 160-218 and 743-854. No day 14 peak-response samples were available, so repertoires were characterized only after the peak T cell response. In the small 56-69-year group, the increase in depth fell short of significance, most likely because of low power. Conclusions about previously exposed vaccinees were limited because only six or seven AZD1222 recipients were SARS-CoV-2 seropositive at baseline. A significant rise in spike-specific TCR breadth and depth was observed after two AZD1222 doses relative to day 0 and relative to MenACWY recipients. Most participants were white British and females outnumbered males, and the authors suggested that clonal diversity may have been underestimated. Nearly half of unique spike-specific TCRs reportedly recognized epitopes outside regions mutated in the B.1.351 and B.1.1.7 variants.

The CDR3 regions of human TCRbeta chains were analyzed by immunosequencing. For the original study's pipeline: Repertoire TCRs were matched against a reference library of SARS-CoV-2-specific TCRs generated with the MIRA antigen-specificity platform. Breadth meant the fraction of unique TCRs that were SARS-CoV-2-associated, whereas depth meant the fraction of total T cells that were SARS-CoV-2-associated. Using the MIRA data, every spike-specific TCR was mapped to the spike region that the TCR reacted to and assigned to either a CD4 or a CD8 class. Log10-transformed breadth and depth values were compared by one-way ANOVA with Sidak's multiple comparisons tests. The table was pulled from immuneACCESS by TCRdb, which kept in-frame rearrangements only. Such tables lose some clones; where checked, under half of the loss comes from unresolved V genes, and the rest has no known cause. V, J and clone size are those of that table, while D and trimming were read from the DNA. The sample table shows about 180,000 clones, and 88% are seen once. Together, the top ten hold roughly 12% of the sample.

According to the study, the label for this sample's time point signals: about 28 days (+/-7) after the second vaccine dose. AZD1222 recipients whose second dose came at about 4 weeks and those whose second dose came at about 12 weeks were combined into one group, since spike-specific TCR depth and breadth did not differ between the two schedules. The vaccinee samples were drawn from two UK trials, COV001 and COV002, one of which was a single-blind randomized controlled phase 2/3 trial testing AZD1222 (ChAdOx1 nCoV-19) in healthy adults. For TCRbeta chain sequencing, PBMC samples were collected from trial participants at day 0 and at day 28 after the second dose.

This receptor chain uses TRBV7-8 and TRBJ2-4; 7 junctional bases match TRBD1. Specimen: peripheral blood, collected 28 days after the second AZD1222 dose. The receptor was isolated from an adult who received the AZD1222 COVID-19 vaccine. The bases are TGTGCCAGCAGCTTAGCGACAGGGCTAGCCAAAAACATTCAGTACTTC. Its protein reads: CASSLATGLAKNIQYF.